This TCR beta chain derives from a study of blood T cell repertoires in COVID-19 (TCRdb year 2020). Background for the entire study: Samples from collaborators originated in the United States, Italy and Spain and spanned both the acute and convalescent phases of COVID-19. The prospective study material was composed of cDNA or gDNA derived from T cells, B-cell-depleted T cells, or PBMCs. Subjects who had been exposed to COVID-19, were actively infected with it, or had recovered from it provided the deeply sampled blood TCRbeta repertoires that made up the dataset. The repertoires were made available in a free public database intended to serve as a resource for research on the immune response to SARS-CoV-2. The samples were drawn from the first 160 participants of the ongoing ImmuneRACE study and from roughly 1,300 subjects provided by 6 global collaborators. Nearly every sample came with metadata listing a de-identified subject ID, COVID-19 status, age in years and sex. Where available, HLA class I and class II types were obtained from metadata supplied by the sample provider rather than from assay-based typing.

Note on this clone: What antigen it recognizes has not been identified. No base-level quality is on record; no much larger clone is a single base apart.

Overall study outcomes, separate from this receptor: Clinical and demographic metadata were provided uncurated, with the amount varying by source and participant.

The immunoSEQ Assay, a bias-controlled multiplex PCR, was used to amplify TCRbeta CDR3 regions from genomic DNA. On the authors' methods: The number of nucleated cells in each sample was estimated by amplification of reference gene primers within the assay. To quantify the absolute abundance of each unique TCRbeta CDR3 rearrangement, sequence reads were collapsed and filtered. For each sample, productive Simpson clonality was calculated as the square root of Simpson's diversity index across productive rearrangements. TCRdb took over this immuneACCESS table, retaining in-frame rearrangements with V and J assigned. Such tables are incomplete; in checked studies, under half of the missing clones stem from an unresolved V gene, and the remainder is unexplained. V, J and clone size reflect that table, while D and trimming were determined from the DNA. In this sample the table shows approximately 170,000 clones, 70% to 90% of which occur a single time. The ten most abundant clones make up around 1.1% of the sample.

The germline V gene gives CDR1 as SGHRS and CDR2 as YFSETQ. Deletion took 1 base off V and 1 base off J, with a span of 8 bases between the germline ends. From its cysteine to its phenylalanine, the CDR3 spans 14 amino acids. Only CDR3 DNA is held: 42 bases, read in frame from base 1. Each collaborating institution followed its own protocols to collect whole blood in K2EDTA tubes. Collaborator samples were shipped for TCRbeta analysis as frozen whole blood, isolated PBMCs, or DNA extracted from either sample type. This TCR was recovered from a man younger than 40 with acute or convalescent COVID-19. Input material: peripheral blood. The sequence is built from TRBV5-1 and TRBJ1-1; the D gene identity is not certain. In nucleotide form, the sequence is TGCGCCAGCAGCTTGTGGGGAGCGAACACTGAAGCTTTCTTT. Its protein reads: CASSLWGANTEAFF.